The rows below give T cell receptor beta chains drawn from one sample of a study of technical replicates of blood from several donors. Using immunoSEQ multiplex PCR, the repertoire was profiled, and TCRdb retains in-frame clones only, with some absent. Altogether nearly 90,000 clones are present, 95% being singletons, with the ten largest covering under 0.4%. The sequenced sample was T cells isolated from PBMCs. Receptors originate from a human donor in good health. Both conserved end residues are part of each CDR3. Clone size is stated in some rows and not others, as once, few, many or a class when expanded.

V	J	size	CDR3
TRBV28	TRBJ1-3	once	CASSAAGGFSGNTIYF
TRBV27	TRBJ2-7	NA	CASSLGQGFLEQYF
TRBV9	TRBJ1-1	once	CASSALTGEAFF
TRBV2	TRBJ1-2	once	CASSLYQLTGENGYTF
TRBV30	TRBJ1-1	NA	CAWKTGGEGRTEAFF
TRBV6-6	TRBJ2-1	NA	CASSPGFNGEQFF
TRBV28	TRBJ1-1	few	CASSLSGTEAFF
TRBV7-8	TRBJ2-2	NA	CASSTIYRGRENTGELFF
TRBV5-1	TRBJ2-4	NA	CASRTGDLAKNIQYF
TRBV12-5	TRBJ1-1	NA	CATRPPGWDTEAFF
TRBV30	TRBJ1-5	NA	CAWSGQGGQPQHF
TRBV19	TRBJ1-1	NA	CASSTTGQGTEAFF
TRBV7-9	TRBJ2-7	NA	CASSLASGLANEQYF
TRBV6-5	TRBJ2-5	NA	CASNRGETQYF
TRBV7-2	TRBJ2-7	NA	CASSLRGSYEQYF
TRBV29-1	TRBJ1-3	NA	CSVFESSGNTIYF
TRBV7-8	TRBJ2-1	NA	CASSLTSYNEQFF
TRBV29-1	TRBJ2-5	NA	CSVESLAGAPGETQYF
TRBV29-1	TRBJ2-7	NA	CSVGTGAVYEQYF
TRBV10-1	TRBJ2-5	NA	CASSGTGEGTQYF
TRBV5-1	TRBJ2-7	NA	CASTTSSSSYEQYF
TRBV19	TRBJ2-3	NA	CASRSGGGGTDTQYF
TRBV27	TRBJ2-1	NA	CASSFDTGRAGNEQFF
TRBV6-5	TRBJ2-7	NA	CASSYFDSSYEQYF
TRBV13	TRBJ2-2	NA	CASSSLAGQNTGELFF
TRBV5-4	TRBJ2-3	NA	CASSLRASGTDTQYF
TRBV5-1	TRBJ2-1	NA	CASSLAPASGYNEQFF
TRBV28	TRBJ1-2	once	CASNSGQGLLSRGYTF